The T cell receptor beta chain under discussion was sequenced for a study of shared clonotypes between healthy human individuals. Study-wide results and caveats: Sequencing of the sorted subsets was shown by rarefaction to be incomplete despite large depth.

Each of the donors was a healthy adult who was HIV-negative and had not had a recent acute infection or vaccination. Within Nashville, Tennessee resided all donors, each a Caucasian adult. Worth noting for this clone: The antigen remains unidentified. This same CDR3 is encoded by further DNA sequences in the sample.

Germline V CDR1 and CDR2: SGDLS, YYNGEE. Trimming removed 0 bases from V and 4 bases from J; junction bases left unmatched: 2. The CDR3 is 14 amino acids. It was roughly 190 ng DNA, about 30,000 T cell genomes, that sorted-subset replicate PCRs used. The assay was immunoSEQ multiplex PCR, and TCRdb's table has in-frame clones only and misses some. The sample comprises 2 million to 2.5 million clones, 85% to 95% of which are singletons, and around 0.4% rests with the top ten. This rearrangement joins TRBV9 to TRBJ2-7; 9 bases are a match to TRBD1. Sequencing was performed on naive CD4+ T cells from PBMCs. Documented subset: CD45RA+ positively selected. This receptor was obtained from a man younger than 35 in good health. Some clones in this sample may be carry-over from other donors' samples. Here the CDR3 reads CASSVGQGVYEQYF. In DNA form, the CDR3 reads TGTGCCAGCAGCGTAGGACAGGGGGTATACGAGCAGTACTTC. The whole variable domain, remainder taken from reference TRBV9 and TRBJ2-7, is DSGVTQTPKHLITATGQRVTLRCSPRSGDLSVYWYQQSLDQGLQFLIQYYNGEERAKGNILERFSAQQFPDLHSELNLSSLELGDSALYFCASSVGQGVYEQYFGPGTRLTVT.